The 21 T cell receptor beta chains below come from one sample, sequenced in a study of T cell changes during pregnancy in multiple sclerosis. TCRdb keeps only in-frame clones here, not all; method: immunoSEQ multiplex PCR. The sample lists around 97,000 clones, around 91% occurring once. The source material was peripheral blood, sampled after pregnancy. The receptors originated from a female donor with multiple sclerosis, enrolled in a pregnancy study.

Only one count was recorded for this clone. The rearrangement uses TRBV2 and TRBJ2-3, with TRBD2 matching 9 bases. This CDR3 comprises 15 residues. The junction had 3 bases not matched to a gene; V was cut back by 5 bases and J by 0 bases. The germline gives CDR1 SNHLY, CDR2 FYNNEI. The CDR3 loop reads CASSLAGISTDTQYF. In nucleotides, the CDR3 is TGTGCCAGCAGTCTAGCGGGGATAAGCACAGATACGCAGTATTTT.

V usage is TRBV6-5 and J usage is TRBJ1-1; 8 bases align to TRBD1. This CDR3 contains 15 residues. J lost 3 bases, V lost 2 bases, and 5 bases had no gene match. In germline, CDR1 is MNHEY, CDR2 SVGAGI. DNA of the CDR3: TGTGCCAGCAGTTACCACAGGGGGAGCGACACTGAAGCTTTCTTT. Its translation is CASSYHRGSDTEAFF.

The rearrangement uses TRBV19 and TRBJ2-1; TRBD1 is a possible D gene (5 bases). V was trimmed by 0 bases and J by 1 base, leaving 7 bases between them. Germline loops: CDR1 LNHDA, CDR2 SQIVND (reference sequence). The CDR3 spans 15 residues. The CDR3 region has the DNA TGTGCCAGTAGTATAGACCAGGGTTCCTACAATGAGCAGTTCTTC. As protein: CASSIDQGSYNEQFF. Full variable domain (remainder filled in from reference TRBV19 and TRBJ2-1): DGGITQSPKYLFRKEGQNVTLSCEQNLNHDAMYWYRQDPGQGLRLIYYSQIVNDFQKGDIAEGYSVSREKKESFPLTVTSAQKNPTAFYLCASSIDQGSYNEQFFGPGTRLTVL.

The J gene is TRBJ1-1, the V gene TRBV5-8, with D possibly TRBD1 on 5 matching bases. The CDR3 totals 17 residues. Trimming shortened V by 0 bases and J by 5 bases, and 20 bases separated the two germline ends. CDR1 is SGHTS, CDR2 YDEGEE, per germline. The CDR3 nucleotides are TGTGCCAGCAGCTTGGCCGGGGGAATCCGCCTGAGGACTGAAGCTTTCTTT. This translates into CASSLAGGIRLRTEAFF.

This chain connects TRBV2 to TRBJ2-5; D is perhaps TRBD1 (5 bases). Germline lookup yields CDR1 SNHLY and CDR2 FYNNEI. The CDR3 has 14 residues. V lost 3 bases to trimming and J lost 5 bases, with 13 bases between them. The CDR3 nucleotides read TGTGCCAGCAGTGATTTAGGGGTACGCGAGACCCAGTACTTC. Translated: CASSDLGVRETQYF.

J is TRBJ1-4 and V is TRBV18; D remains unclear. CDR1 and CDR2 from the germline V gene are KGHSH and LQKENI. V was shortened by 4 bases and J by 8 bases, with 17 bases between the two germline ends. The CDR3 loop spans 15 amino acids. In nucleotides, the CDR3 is TGTGCCAGCTCACTCTCGTTGGAGGGTCGGGAAAAACTGTTTTTT. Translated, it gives CASSLSLEGREKLFF.

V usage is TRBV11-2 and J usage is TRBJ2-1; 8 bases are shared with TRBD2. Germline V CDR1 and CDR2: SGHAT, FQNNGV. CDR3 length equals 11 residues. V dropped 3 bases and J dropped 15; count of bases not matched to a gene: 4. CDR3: CASSFGGDRFF. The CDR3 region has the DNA TGTGCCAGCAGCTTCGGGGGGGATCGGTTCTTC. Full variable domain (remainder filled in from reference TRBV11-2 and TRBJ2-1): EAGVAQSPRYKIIEKRQSVAFWCNPISGHATLYWYQQILGQGPKLLIQFQNNGVVDDSQLPKDRFSAERLKGVDSTLKIQPAKLEDSAVYLCASSFGGDRFFGPGTRLTVL.

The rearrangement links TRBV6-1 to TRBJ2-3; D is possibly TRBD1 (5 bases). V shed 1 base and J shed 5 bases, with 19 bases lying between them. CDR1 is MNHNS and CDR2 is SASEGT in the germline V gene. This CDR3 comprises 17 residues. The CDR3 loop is CASSEVRQGASVDTQYF. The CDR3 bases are TGTGCCAGCAGTGAAGTAAGGCAAGGGGCGAGTGTAGATACGCAGTATTTT.

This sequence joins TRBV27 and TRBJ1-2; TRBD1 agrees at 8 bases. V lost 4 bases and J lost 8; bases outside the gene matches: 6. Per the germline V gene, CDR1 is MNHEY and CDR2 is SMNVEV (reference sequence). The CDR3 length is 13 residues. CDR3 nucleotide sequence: TGTGCCAGCAGTTCTCTGACAGGGGAGGGCTACACCTTC. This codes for CASSSLTGEGYTF.

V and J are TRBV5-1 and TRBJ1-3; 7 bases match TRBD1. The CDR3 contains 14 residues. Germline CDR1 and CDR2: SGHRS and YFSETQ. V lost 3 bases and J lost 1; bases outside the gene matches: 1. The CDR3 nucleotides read TGCGCCAGCAGCTCACAGGGGTCTGGAAACACCATATATTTT. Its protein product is CASSSQGSGNTIYF.

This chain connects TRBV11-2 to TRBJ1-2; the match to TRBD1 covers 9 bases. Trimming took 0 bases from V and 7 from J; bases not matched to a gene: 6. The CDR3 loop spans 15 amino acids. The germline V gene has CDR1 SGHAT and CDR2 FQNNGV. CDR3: CASSLEGQGLSGYTF. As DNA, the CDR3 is TGTGCCAGCAGCTTAGAGGGACAGGGTTTGAGTGGCTACACCTTC.

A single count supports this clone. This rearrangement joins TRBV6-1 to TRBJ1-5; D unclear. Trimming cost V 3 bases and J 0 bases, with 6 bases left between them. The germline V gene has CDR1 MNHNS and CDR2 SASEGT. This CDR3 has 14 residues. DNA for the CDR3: TGTGCCAGCAGTGACCCCTATAGCAATCAGCCCCAGCATTTT. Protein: CASSDPYSNQPQHF.

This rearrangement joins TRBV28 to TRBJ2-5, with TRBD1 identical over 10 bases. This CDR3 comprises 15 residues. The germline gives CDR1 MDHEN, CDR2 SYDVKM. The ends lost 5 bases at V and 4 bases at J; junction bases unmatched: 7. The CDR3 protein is CASSRPGQGVETQYF. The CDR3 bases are TGTGCCAGCAGTAGACCCGGACAGGGGGTAGAGACCCAGTACTTC. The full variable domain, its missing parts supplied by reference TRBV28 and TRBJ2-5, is DVKVTQSSRYLVKRTGEKVFLECVQDMDHENMFWYRQDPGLGLRLIYFSYDVKMKEKGDIPEGYSVSREKKERFSLILESASTNQTSMYLCASSRPGQGVETQYFGPGTRLLVL.

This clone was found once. The CDR3, as DNA: TGTGCCAGCAGCCAACCTACAGGGGTCCGCACTGAAGCTTTCTTT. Protein: CASSQPTGVRTEAFF. The V gene is TRBV4-2, the J gene TRBJ1-1, with 7 bases aligning to TRBD1. Germline V gives CDR1 LGHNA, CDR2 YNFKEQ. The CDR3 consists of 15 residues. V lost 2 bases to trimming and J lost 4 bases; unmatched junction nucleotides: 7.

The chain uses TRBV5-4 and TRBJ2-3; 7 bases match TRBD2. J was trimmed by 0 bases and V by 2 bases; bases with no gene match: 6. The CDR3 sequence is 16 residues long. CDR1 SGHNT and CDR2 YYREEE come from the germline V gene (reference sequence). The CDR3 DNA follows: TGTGCCAGCAGCTTTCTGGGGGGGGATAGCACAGATACGCAGTATTTT. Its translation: CASSFLGGDSTDTQYF.

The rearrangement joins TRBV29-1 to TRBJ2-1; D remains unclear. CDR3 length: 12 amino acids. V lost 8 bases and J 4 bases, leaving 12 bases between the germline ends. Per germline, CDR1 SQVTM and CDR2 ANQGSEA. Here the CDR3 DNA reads TGCAGCCCTTCGACATCATACAATGAGCAGTTCTTC. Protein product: CSPSTSYNEQFF.

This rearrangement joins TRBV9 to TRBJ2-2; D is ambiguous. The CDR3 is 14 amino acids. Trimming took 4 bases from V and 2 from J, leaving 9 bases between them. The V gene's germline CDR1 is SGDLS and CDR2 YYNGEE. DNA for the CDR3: TGTGCCAGCAGCCCACGACTTAACACCGGGGAGCTGTTTTTT. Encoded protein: CASSPRLNTGELFF. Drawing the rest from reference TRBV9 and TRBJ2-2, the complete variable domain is DSGVTQTPKHLITATGQRVTLRCSPRSGDLSVYWYQQSLDQGLQFLIQYYNGEERAKGNILERFSAQQFPDLHSELNLSSLELGDSALYFCASSPRLNTGELFFGEGSRLTVL.

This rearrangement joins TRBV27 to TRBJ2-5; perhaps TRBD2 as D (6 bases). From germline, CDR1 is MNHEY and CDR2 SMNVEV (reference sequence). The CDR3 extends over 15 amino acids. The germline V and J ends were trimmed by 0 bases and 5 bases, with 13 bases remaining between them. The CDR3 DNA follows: TGTGCCAGCAGTTTATCGCTCGGGGCGGGGGAGACCCAGTACTTC. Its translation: CASSLSLGAGETQYF.

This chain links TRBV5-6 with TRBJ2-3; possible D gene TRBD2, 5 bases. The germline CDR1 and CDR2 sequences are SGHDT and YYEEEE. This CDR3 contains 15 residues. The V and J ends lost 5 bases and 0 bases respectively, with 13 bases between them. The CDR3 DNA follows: TGTGCCAGCAGTCCTCCGGGAACTAGCACAGATACGCAGTATTTT. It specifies CASSPPGTSTDTQYF.

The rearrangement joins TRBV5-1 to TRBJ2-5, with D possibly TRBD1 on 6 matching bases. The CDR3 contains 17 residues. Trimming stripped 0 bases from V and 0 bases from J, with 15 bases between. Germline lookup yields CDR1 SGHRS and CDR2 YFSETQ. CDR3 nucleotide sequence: TGCGCCAGCAGCTTGGACCCTCCGACAGGCAACCAAGAGACCCAGTACTTC. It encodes CASSLDPPTGNQETQYF.

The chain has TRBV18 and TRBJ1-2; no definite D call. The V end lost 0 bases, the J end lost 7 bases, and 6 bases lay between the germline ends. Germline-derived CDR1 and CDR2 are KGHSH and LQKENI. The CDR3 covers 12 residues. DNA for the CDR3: TGTGCCAGCTCACCACCGGCAGGTGGCTACACCTTC. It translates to CASSPPAGGYTF.